This note documents a single T cell receptor (beta chain) sequence. Clones were read by immunoSEQ multiplex PCR, and TCRdb kept only the in-frame ones, dropping some. The sample yields hundreds of thousands of clones, more than 70% seen once. CDR3 size: 12 residues. The germline V gene encodes CDR1 KGHDR and CDR2 SFDVKD. V lost 6 bases and J 6 bases, leaving 9 bases between the germline ends. This sample is part of a study of Ad26.COV2.S vaccination and SARS-CoV-2 variants. Treatment indicated: roughly 20 received Ad26.COV2.S at low or high dose, single or two shots; a few received placebo; per-sample allocation not given. Sampling was done on day 63 after the first vaccine or placebo injection.

Source: peripheral blood, taken in a trial of Ad26.COV2.S vaccine versus placebo. The chain is built from TRBV24-1 and TRBJ2-3, with D uncertain. The TCR was taken from a person aged 18-65 years who received the Ad26.COV2.S COVID-19 vaccine or a placebo. In DNA, the CDR3 is TGTGCCACCAGTTCTTCCAGGGATACGCAGTATTTT. It codes for CATSSSRDTQYF.